This T cell receptor (beta chain) was identified in a study of lung T cells in sarcoidosis with Löfgren's syndrome. Looking at the study overall: Sarcoidosis features CD4+ T cell accumulation in bronchoalveolar lavage fluid.

TCRdb redid the calling of the reads with MiXCR, one entry per CDR3 protein. This sample carries fewer than 80,000 distinct CDR3 sequences, 20% to 25% of them seen once, and the ten largest clones take approximately 2.4%. The specimen was CD4+ T cells from PBMCs. This clonotype originated in a human donor with sarcoidosis (Löfgren's syndrome or another form), or a control subject (not recorded which).

CDR3 residues: CASSLETYYNEQFF. DNA of the CDR3: TGTGCCAGCAGCTTAGAGACTTACTACAATGAGCAGTTCTTC. The chain employs TRBV7-6 and TRBJ2-1; D is unclear. Germline lookup yields CDR1 SGHVS and CDR2 FNYEAQ. The CDR3 contains 14 residues. The V end was cut by 1 base, the J end by 3 bases, with 7 bases between.